These T cell receptor beta chains were read from a single sample in a study of molecular identifiers for immune sequencing clone quantification. Using its own MiXCR run on the PCR reads, TCRdb lists one record per CDR3 protein. Of about half a million distinct CDR3 sequences in the sample, roughly 23% are singletons; the top ten hold about 0.8%. Specimen: naive CD8+ T cells from blood, with Jurkat cell RNA spiked in. Receptor source: a human donor in good health. Some libraries in this study had Jurkat cell RNA spiked in. CDR3s include the opening cysteine and the closing phenylalanine or tryptophan. The order of the fields is D gene, J gene, clone size, V gene, CDR3 DNA, CDR3 protein. A D gene is named only where the DNA matches it firmly. Where a row states a size, it is once, few, many or the class of an expanded clone; other rows omit it.

>.|TRBJ1-1|many|TRBV14
TGTGCCAGCAGCCAAGACTCAGGGGCGAACACTGAAGCTTTCTTT
CASSQDSGANTEAFF
>.|TRBJ2-1|few|TRBV25-1
TGTGCCAGCCGTGGAGGGTCCTACAATGAGCAGTTCTTC
CASRGGSYNEQFF
>.|TRBJ1-2|many|TRBV27
TGTGCCAGCAGTTTATATGGGGCCGGATCGAACTATGGCTACACCTTC
CASSLYGAGSNYGYTF
>TRBD2|TRBJ2-2|.|TRBV7-9
TGTGCCAGCAGCTCAGGACTAGTCTCCGGGGAGCTGTTTTTT
CASSSGLVSGELFF
>.|TRBJ1-4|.|TRBV4-3
TGCGCCAGCAGCCAAGCCGGGGGACCGAACAATGAAAAACTGTTTTTT
CASSQAGGPNNEKLFF
>.|TRBJ2-3|many|TRBV18
TGTGCCAGCTCACCCCCCGGGGACACAGATACGCAGTATTTT
CASSPPGDTDTQYF
>.|TRBJ2-7|many|TRBV20-1
TGCAGTGCTAGAGATGGGACTGGGGGGAAGCAGTACTTC
CSARDGTGGKQYF
>.|TRBJ2-5|few|TRBV30
TGTGCCTGGAGCGTCCAAGAGACCCAGTACTTC
CAWSVQETQYF
>.|TRBJ2-3|many|TRBV4-2
TGTGCCAGCAGCCAAGAGTGGGGTAACGTTGGCACAGATACGCAGTATTTT
CASSQEWGNVGTDTQYF
>TRBD2|TRBJ2-7|.|TRBV29-1
TGCAGCGTTACTAGCGGACCCTACGAGCAGTACTTC
CSVTSGPYEQYF
>.|TRBJ2-5|many|TRBV7-9
TGTGCCAGCAGCCCACCTCCGGGCCGCCAAGAGACCCAGTACTTC
CASSPPPGRQETQYF
>TRBD1|TRBJ1-2|.|TRBV7-2
TGTGCCAGCAGTATCGACAGGGACGGCGGCTACACCTTC
CASSIDRDGGYTF
>TRBD2|TRBJ2-5|.|TRBV5-6
TGTGCCAGTGGTGCGGGGGGTGAGACCCAGTACTTC
CASGAGGETQYF
>.|TRBJ1-2|.|TRBV27
TGTGCCAGCAGACTGGCAGGTACTAACCATGGCTACACCTTC
CASRLAGTNHGYTF
>.|TRBJ2-7|.|TRBV19
TGTGCCAGTAGTATAGCCACAGGGACCCCCTACGAGCAGTACTTC
CASSIATGTPYEQYF
>.|TRBJ2-5|few|TRBV19
TGTGCCAGTAGTATGGACGGAGAGACCCAGTACTTC
CASSMDGETQYF
>.|TRBJ1-1|many|TRBV30
TGTGCCTGGAGTTCTCCCTCTGAGGCTATTACTGAAGCTTTCTTT
CAWSSPSEAITEAFF
>.|TRBJ2-4|many|TRBV7-8
TGTGCCAGCAGCTTAAGCAAAAACATTCAGTACTTC
CASSLSKNIQYF
>.|TRBJ2-6|many|TRBV12-3/TRBV12-4
TGTGCCAGCAGTTCCCTCGGGGATTCTGGGGCCAACGTCCTGACTTTC
CASSSLGDSGANVLTF
>.|TRBJ2-3|few|TRBV10-2
TGCGCCAGCAGTGAGGACAAAAGCACAGATACGCAGTATTTT
CASSEDKSTDTQYF
>.|TRBJ2-2|many|TRBV12-3/TRBV12-4
TGTGCCAGCAGTCCCCCCGTGGGCGGGGAGCTGTTTTTT
CASSPPVGGELFF
>.|TRBJ1-4|many|TRBV4-1
TGCGCCAGCAGCCAAGGAGCTTTTGCAACTAATGAAAAACTGTTTTTT
CASSQGAFATNEKLFF